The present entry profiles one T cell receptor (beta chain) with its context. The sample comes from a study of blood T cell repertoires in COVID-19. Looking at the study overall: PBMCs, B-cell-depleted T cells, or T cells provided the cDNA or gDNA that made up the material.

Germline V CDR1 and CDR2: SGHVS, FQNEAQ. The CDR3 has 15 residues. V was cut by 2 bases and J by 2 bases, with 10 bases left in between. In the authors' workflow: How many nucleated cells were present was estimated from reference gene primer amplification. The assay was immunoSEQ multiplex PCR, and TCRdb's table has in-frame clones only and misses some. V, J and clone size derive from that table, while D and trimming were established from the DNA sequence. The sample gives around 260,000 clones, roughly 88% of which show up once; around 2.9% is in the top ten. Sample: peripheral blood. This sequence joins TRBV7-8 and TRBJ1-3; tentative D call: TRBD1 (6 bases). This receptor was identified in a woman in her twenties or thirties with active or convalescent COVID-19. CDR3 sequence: CASSLLGGAGNTIYF. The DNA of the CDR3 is TGTGCCAGCAGCTTATTAGGGGGAGCTGGAAACACCATATATTTT.